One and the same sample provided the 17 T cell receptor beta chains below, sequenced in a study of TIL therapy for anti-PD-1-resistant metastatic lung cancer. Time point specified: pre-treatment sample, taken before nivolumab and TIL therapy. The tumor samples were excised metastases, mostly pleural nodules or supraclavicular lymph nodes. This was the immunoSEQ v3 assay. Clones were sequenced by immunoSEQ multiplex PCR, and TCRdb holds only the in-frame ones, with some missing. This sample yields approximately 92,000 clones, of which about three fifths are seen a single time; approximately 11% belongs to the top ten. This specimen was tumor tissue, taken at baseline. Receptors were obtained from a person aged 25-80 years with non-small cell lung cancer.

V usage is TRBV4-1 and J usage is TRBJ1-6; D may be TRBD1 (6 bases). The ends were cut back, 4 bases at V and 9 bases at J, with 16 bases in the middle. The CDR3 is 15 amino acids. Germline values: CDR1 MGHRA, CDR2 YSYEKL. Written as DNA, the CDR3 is TGCGCCAGCAGCCTTCCCGGGACAAACGGTTCACCCCTCCACTTT. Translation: CASSLPGTNGSPLHF.

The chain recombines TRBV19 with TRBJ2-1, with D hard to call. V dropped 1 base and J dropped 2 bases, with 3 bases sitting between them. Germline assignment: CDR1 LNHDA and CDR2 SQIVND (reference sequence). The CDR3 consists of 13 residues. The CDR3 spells CASSIGTYNEQFF. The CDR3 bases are TGTGCCAGTAGTATAGGAACCTACAATGAGCAGTTCTTC.

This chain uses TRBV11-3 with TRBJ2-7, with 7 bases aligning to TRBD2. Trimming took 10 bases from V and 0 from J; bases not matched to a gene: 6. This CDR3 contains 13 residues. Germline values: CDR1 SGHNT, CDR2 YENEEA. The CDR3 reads CAILGGSSYEQYF. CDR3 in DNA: TGTGCCATTTTGGGCGGGAGCTCCTACGAGCAGTACTTC.

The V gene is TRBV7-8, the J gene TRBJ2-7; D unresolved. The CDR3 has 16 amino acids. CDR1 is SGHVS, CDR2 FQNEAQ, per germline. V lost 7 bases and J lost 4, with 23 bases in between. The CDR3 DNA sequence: TGTGCCAGCACCGTCCGCACCGGGCCCCCGGAATACGAGCAGTACTTC. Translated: CASTVRTGPPEYEQYF.

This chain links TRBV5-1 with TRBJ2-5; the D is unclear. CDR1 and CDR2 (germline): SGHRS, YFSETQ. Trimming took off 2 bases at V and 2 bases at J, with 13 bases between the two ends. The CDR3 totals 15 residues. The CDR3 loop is CASSLTGRLQETQYF. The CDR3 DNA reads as TGCGCCAGCAGCTTAACCGGACGGCTTCAAGAGACCCAGTACTTC. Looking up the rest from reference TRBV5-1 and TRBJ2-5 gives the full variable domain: KAGVTQTPRYLIKTRGQQVTLSCSPISGHRSVSWYQQTPGQGLQFLFEYFSETQRNKGNFPGRFSGRQFSNSRSEMNVSTLELGDSALYLCASSLTGRLQETQYFGPGTRLLVL.

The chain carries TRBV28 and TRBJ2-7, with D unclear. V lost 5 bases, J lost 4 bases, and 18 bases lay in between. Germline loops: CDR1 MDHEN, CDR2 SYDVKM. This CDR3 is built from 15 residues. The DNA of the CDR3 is TGTGCCAGCAGTCCCACACAAGGAATGGGGTACGAGCAGTACTTC. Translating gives CASSPTQGMGYEQYF.

The CDR3 DNA reads TGCGCCAGCACCTCGACAGATACGCAGTATTTT. Protein product: CASTSTDTQYF. The chain couples TRBV10-2 to TRBJ2-3, with unresolved D. V was cut by 7 bases and J by 3 bases, with 5 bases left in between. This CDR3 region has 11 residues. From germline, CDR1 is WSHSY and CDR2 SAAADI.

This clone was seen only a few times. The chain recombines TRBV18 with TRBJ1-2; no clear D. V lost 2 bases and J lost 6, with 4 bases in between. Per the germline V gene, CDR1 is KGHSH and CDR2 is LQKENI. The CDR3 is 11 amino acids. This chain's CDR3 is CASSPRDGYTF. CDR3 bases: TGTGCCAGCTCACCAAGGGATGGCTACACCTTC. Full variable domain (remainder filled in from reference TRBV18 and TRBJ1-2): NAGVMQNPRHLVRRRGQEARLRCSPMKGHSHVYWYRQLPEEGLKFMVYLQKENIIDESGMPKERFSAEFPKEGPSILRIQQVVRGDSAAYFCASSPRDGYTFGSGTRLTVV.

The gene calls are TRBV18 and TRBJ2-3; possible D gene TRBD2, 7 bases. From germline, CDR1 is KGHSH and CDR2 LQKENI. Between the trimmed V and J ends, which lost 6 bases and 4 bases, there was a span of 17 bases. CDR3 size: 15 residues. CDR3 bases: TGTGCCAGCTCCTCGTCCGGGGGGCCCTCAGATACGCAGTATTTT. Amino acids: CASSSSGGPSDTQYF.

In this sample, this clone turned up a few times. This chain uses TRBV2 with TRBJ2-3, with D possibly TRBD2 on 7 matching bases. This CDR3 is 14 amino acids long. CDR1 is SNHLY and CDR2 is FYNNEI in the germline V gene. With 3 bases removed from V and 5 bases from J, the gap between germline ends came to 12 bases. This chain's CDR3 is CASSEAGAGDTQYF. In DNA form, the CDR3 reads TGTGCCAGCAGTGAGGCGGGGGCTGGAGATACGCAGTATTTT.

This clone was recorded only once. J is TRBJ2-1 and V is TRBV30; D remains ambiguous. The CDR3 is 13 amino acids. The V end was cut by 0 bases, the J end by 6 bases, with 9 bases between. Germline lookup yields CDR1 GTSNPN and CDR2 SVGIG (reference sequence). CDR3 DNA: TGTGCCTGGAGTGTGGGCCGGATCAATGAGCAGTTCTTC. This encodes CAWSVGRINEQFF.

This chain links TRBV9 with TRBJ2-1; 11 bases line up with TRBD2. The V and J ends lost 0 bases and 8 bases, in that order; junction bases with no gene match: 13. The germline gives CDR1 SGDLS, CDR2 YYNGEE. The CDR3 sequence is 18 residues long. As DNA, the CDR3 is TGTGCCAGCAGCGTAGGGTCCCTAGCGGGGGGAAACTGGGATGAGCAGTTCTTC. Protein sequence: CASSVGSLAGGNWDEQFF. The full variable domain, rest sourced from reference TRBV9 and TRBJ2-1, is DSGVTQTPKHLITATGQRVTLRCSPRSGDLSVYWYQQSLDQGLQFLIQYYNGEERAKGNILERFSAQQFPDLHSELNLSSLELGDSALYFCASSVGSLAGGNWDEQFFGPGTRLTVL.

CDR3 sequence reads: CASSLGGGAYEQYF. The CDR3, as DNA: TGTGCCAGCAGTTTAGGGGGAGGGGCCTACGAGCAGTACTTC. V gene TRBV28 combines with J gene TRBJ2-7, with 7 bases matching TRBD2. The CDR3 is 14 residues long. Unmatched junction bases numbered 3, after V lost 2 bases and J lost 2 bases. The germline V gene has CDR1 MDHEN and CDR2 SYDVKM.

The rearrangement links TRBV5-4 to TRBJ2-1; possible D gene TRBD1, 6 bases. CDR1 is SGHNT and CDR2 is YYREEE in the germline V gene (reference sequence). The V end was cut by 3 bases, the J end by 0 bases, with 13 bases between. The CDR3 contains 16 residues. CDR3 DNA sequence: TGTGCCAGCAGCTCTATTGGGGGCCCCTCCTACAATGAGCAGTTCTTC. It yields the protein CASSSIGGPSYNEQFF.

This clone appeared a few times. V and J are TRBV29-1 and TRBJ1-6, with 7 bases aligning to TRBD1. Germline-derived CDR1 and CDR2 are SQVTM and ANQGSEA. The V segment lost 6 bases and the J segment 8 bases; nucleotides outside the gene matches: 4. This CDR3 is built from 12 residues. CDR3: CSVGDSDSPLHF. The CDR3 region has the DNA TGCAGCGTGGGGGACAGCGATTCACCCCTCCACTTT.

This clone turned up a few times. CDR3 bases: TGTGCCAGCTCACAAAGGACTAGTGACACAGATACGCAGTATTTT. Encoded protein: CASSQRTSDTDTQYF. The V and J genes are TRBV18 and TRBJ2-3; 7 nucleotides line up with TRBD2. CDR3 length equals 15 residues. Germline V gives CDR1 KGHSH, CDR2 LQKENI. With V trimmed by 4 bases and J by 2 bases, 6 bases remained unmatched.

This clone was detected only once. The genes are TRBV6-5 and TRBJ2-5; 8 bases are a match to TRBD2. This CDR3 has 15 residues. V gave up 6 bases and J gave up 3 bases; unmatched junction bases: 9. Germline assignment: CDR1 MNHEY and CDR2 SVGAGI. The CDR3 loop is CASSLGLATKETQYF. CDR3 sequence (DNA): TGTGCCAGCAGCCTCGGACTAGCTACGAAAGAGACCCAGTACTTC.